The clone carrying this TCR beta chain was detected a few times. TCRdb re-derived calls from the 5' RACE reads in MiXCR, one entry per CDR3 protein. The data hold around 100,000 distinct CDR3 sequences, with 24% observed a single time. These data originate in a study of CD8 T cells in ankylosing spondylitis. The germline V gene encodes CDR1 SEHNR and CDR2 FQNEAQ (reference sequence). The CDR3 sequence is 16 residues long. V lost 7 bases and J lost 4; bases outside the gene matches: 13. This sequence was found in a male donor with ankylosing spondylitis. Sequencing used synovial fluid, either unsorted or a sorted T cell fraction (not recorded which). This rearrangement joins TRBV7-9 to TRBJ2-3, with 8 bases that match TRBD2. The CDR3 here is CASINWLAGRADTQYF. The CDR3, as DNA: TGTGCCAGCATCAACTGGTTAGCGGGGAGAGCAGATACGCAGTATTTT.